This T cell receptor beta chain derives from a study of blood T cell repertoires in COVID-19. Data came from immunoSEQ multiplex PCR; TCRdb stores just in-frame clones and leaves some out. Among about 87,000 clones, roughly 88% were seen once, and the ten largest hold approximately 3%. The germline V gene encodes CDR1 SGHDT and CDR2 YYEEEE. The CDR3 is made up of 17 amino acids. The junction had 9 bases not matched to a gene; V was cut back by 1 base and J by 3 bases. This receptor was taken from a woman older than 75 with COVID-19, enrolled during active disease. This chain connects TRBV5-6 to TRBJ2-5, with 10 positions matching TRBD2. The sequencing sample was made of peripheral blood. CDR3 sequence: CASSLLAGAILKETQYF. CDR3 coding DNA: TGTGCCAGCAGCTTGCTAGCGGGGGCGATCCTCAAAGAGACCCAGTACTTC.